This T cell receptor (beta chain) was recorded in a study of vaccination effects on CD4 cells after COVID-19. The CDR3 loop spans 13 amino acids. Looked up from germline, CDR1 is KGHSH and CDR2 is LQKENI. Trimming cost V 0 bases and J 5 bases, with 7 bases left between them. This table comes from immunoSEQ multiplex PCR, and its TCRdb copy is limited to in-frame clones, with some not included. This sample yields 50,000 to 75,000 clones, of which 60% to 85% are seen a single time; roughly 3.2% belongs to the top ten. Notes on this clone: Its target is unknown.

CD4+ T cells were isolated after around 9 days of culture. Sequences were derived from CD4+ T cells from PBMCs cultured without peptide, sampled before COVID-19 vaccination. The chain recombines TRBV18 with TRBJ2-5; D is uncertain. The source is a human donor who received a COVID-19 vaccine. The CDR3, as DNA: TGTGCCAGCTCACCACCGGTGGGGGAGACCCAGTACTTC. Translating gives CASSPPVGETQYF.